This T cell receptor beta chain was retrieved from a study of T cells in tumors after PD-1 blockade. The overall study: No patient had prior checkpoint blockade, systemic immunosuppression, or radiotherapy within 4 weeks. During anti-PD-1 treatment, some patients continued daily vismodegib 150 mg.

Tumor or blood genomic DNA was sequenced, with inputs of roughly 600 ng to 6,004 ng. The assay was immunoSEQ multiplex PCR, and TCRdb's table has in-frame clones only and misses some. The repertoire holds 45,000 to 60,000 clones, with over 70% as singletons. Trimming took 4 bases from V and 5 from J, leaving 17 bases between them. The CDR3 runs 15 residues. Germline V gene sequence: CDR1 SGHVS, CDR2 FQNEAQ. Findings of the study overall: Peripheral recruitment is suggested, as some novel exhausted tumor clones were in pre-treatment blood.

Concerning this clone itself: Its antigen is not identified.

The source was PBMCs, collected before anti-PD-1 treatment. V and J are TRBV7-8 and TRBJ2-5; D unclear. This sequence was found in a human donor with basal cell carcinoma. The CDR3 reads CASSWAGSFGETQYF. The CDR3 nucleotides are TGTGCCAGCAGCTGGGCAGGCTCGTTCGGTGAGACCCAGTACTTC.